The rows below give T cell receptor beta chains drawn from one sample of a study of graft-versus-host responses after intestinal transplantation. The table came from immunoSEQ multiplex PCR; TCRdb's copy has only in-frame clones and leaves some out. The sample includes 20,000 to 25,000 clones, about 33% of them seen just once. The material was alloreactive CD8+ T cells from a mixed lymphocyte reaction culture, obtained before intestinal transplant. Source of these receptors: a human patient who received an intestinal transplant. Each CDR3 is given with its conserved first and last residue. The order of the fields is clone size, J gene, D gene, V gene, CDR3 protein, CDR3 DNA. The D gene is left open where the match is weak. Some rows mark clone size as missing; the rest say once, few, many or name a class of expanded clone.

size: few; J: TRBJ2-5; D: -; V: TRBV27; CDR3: CASSSKTVYQETQYF; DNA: TGTGCCAGCAGTTCGAAGACAGTGTACCAAGAGACCCAGTACTTC
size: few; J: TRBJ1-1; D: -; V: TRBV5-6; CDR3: CASSTGLNTEAFF; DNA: TGTGCCAGCAGCACTGGGTTGAACACTGAAGCTTTCTTT
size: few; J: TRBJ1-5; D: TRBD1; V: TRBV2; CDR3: CASTPGTGGLNNQPQHF; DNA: TGTGCCAGCACTCCCGGGACAGGGGGTCTGAACAATCAGCCCCAGCATTTT
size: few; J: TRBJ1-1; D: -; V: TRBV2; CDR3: CASSPGGVEAFF; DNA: TGTGCCAGCAGCCCGGGCGGGGTAGAAGCTTTCTTT
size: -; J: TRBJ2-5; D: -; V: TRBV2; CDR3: CADYEGLQETQYF; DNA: TGTGCCGACTACGAGGGTCTTCAAGAGACCCAGTACTTC
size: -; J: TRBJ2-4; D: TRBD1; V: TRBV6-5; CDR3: CASSWTGKIAKNIQYF; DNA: TGTGCCAGCAGTTGGACAGGAAAGATAGCCAAAAACATTCAGTACTTC
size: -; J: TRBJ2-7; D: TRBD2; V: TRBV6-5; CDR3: CASSSGRAEQYF; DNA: TGTGCCAGCAGTAGCGGGAGGGCCGAGCAGTACTTC
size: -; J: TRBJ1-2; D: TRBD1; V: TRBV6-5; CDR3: CASSYSGQNYGYTF; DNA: TGTGCCAGCAGTTACTCGGGACAGAACTATGGCTACACCTTC
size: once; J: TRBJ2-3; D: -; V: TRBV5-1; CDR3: CASSLAPGVTTDTQYF; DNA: TGCGCCAGCAGCTTGGCCCCTGGCGTTACCACAGATACGCAGTATTTT
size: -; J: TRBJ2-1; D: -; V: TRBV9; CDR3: CASSVGSGAHAEQFF; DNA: TGTGCCAGCAGCGTAGGGAGCGGAGCTCACGCTGAGCAGTTCTTC
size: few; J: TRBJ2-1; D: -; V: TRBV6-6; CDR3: CASSYSRGDNEQFF; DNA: TGTGCCAGCAGTTACTCGAGAGGGGACAATGAGCAGTTCTTC
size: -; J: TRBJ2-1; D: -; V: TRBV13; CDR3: CASSLGRSSRLNEQFF; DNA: TGTGCCAGCAGCTTAGGTAGGTCTAGCAGGCTCAATGAGCAGTTCTTC
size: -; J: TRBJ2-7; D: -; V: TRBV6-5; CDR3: CASSHGLEQYF; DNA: TGTGCCAGCAGTCACGGCCTCGAGCAGTACTTC
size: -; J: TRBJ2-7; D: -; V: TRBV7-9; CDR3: CASSPPLEEQYF; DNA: TGTGCCAGCAGCCCGCCGTTGGAAGAGCAGTACTTC
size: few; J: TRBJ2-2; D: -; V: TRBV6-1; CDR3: CASSWLDTGELFF; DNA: TGTGCCAGCAGTTGGCTAGACACCGGGGAGCTGTTTTTT
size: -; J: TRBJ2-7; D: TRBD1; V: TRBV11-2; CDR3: CASSIWDREYEQYF; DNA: TGTGCCAGCAGCATATGGGACAGGGAATACGAGCAGTACTTC
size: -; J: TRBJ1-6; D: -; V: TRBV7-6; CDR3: CASSLAEGRSPLHF; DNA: TGTGCCAGCAGCTTAGCGGAGGGACGCTCACCCCTCCACTTT
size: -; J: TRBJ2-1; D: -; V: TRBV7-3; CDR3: CASSLSTSLTSYNEQFF; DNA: TGTGCCAGCAGCTTAAGTACCTCTTTGACCTCCTACAATGAGCAGTTCTTC
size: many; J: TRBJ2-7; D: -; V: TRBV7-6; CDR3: CASSQATGYEQYF; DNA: TGTGCCAGCAGCCAGGCCACCGGGTACGAGCAGTACTTC
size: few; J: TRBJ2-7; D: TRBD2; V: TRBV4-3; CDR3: CASSQEGLAYEQYF; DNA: TGCGCCAGCAGCCAAGAAGGACTAGCCTACGAGCAGTACTTC
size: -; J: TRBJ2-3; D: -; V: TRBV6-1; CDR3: CASSAGTPSTDTQYF; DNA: TGTGCCAGCAGTGCGGGGACCCCTAGCACAGATACGCAGTATTTT
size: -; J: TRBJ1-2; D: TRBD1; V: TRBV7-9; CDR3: CASSDPREGASSYGYTF; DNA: TGTGCCAGCAGCGATCCCCGGGAGGGGGCGAGTTCCTATGGCTACACTTTC
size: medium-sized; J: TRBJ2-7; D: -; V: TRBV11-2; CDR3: CASRRTSYEQYF; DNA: TGTGCCAGCAGACGGACATCCTACGAGCAGTACTTC
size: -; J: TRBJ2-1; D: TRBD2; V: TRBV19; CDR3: CASSIAGGSSSYNEQFF; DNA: TGTGCCAGTAGTATAGCGGGGGGTTCCAGCTCCTACAATGAGCAGTTCTTC
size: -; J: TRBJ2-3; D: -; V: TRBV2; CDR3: CASKGTGLSSTDTQYF; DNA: TGTGCCAGCAAGGGGACGGGGCTAAGCTCCACAGATACGCAGTATTTT
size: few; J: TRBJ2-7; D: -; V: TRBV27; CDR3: CASSLGYEQYF; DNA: TGTGCCAGCAGTTTGGGATACGAGCAGTACTTC
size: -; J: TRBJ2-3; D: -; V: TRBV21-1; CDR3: CASSNPLAGAKDTQYF; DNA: TGTGCCAGCAGCAACCCGCTAGCGGGAGCGAAAGATACGCAGTATTTT
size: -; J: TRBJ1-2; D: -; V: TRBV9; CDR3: CASSVEGSPIYGYTF; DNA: TGTGCCAGCAGCGTAGAAGGTTCCCCTATCTATGGCTACACCTTC
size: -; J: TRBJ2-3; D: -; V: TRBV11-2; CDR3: CASSSNRDPSTDTQYF; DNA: TGTGCCAGCAGCTCAAACAGGGACCCTAGCACAGATACGCAGTATTTT
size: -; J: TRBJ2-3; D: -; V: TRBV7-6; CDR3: CASQLGDTQYF; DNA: TGTGCCAGCCAACTTGGAGATACGCAGTATTTT
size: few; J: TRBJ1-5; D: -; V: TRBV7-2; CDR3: CASSLFAVGYSNQPQHF; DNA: TGTGCCAGCAGCTTATTTGCAGTAGGCTATAGCAATCAGCCCCAGCATTTT
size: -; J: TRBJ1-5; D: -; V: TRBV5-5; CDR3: CASSLADLGRRQPQHF; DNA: TGTGCCAGCAGCCTGGCGGATTTGGGGCGCCGTCAGCCCCAGCATTTT
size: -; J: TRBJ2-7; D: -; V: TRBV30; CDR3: CAWGPPDSWNYEQYF; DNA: TGTGCCTGGGGCCCGCCGGACAGTTGGAACTACGAGCAGTACTTC
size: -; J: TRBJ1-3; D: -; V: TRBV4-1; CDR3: CASSQDGGAANTIYF; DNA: TGCGCCAGCAGCCAAGACGGGGGGGCGGCGAACACCATATATTTT
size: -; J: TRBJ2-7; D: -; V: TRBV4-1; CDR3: CASSQVSGAAYYEQYF; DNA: TGCGCCAGCAGCCAAGTTAGCGGAGCGGCCTACTACGAGCAGTACTTC
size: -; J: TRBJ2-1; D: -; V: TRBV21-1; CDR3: CASSWDIANHSDNEQFF; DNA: TGTGCCAGCAGTTGGGACATAGCTAACCATTCCGACAATGAGCAGTTCTTC
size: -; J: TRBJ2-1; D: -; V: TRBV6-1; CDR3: CASSGGRGDNEQFF; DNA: TGTGCCAGCAGTGGGGGCAGGGGGGACAATGAGCAGTTCTTC
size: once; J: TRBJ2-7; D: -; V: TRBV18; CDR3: CASSPVESPEQYF; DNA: TGTGCCAGCTCACCAGTGGAATCGCCCGAGCAGTACTTC
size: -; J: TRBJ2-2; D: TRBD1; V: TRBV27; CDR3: CASSMTGGTGELFF; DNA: TGTGCCAGCAGTATGACAGGGGGCACCGGGGAGCTGTTTTTT
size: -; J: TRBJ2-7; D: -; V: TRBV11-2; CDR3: CASSSSASRRAYEQYF; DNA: TGTGCCAGCAGCTCCTCCGCTAGCAGGCGGGCCTACGAGCAGTACTTC
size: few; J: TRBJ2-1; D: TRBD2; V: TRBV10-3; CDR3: CAISGPERGPFVHEQFF; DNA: TGTGCCATCAGTGGTCCCGAGCGGGGGCCATTTGTCCATGAGCAGTTCTTC
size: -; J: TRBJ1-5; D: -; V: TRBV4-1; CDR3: CASSQGQHSNQPQHF; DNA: TGCGCCAGCAGCCAAGGGCAGCATAGCAATCAGCCCCAGCATTTT
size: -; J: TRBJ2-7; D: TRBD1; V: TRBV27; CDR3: CASSWTGTYEQYF; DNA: TGTGCCAGCAGTTGGACAGGGACCTACGAGCAGTACTTC
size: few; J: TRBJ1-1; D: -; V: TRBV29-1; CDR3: CSVWGVGGNTEAFF; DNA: TGCAGCGTTTGGGGTGTCGGAGGGAACACTGAAGCTTTCTTT
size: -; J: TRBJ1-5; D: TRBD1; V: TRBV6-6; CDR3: CASSYSPDRAGQPQHF; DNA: TGTGCCAGCAGTTACTCCCCGGACAGGGCGGGTCAGCCCCAGCATTTT
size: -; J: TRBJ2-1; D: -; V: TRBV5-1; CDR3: CASSLMRRAYNEQFF; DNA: TGCGCCAGCAGCCTGATGAGGAGGGCATACAATGAGCAGTTCTTC
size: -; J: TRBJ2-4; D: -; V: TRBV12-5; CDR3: CASGLQWELAKNIQYF; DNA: TGTGCTAGTGGTCTCCAGTGGGAGTTGGCCAAAAACATTCAGTACTTC
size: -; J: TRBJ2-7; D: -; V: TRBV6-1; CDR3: CASSYAHEQYF; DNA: TGTGCCAGCAGTTACGCCCACGAGCAGTACTTC
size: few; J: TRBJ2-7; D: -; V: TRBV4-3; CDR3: CASSHALGSYEQYF; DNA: TGCGCCAGCAGCCACGCCCTAGGGTCCTACGAGCAGTACTTC
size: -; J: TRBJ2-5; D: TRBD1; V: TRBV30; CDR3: CAYRQGGGETQYF; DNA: TGTGCCTACCGACAGGGTGGGGGAGAGACCCAGTACTTC
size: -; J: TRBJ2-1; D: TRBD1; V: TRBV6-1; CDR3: CASSDELGQGPFNEQFF; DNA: TGTGCCAGCAGTGATGAGTTGGGACAGGGGCCGTTCAATGAGCAGTTCTTC
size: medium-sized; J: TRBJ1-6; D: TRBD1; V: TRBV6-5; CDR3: CASSYTMTGDNSPLHF; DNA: TGTGCCAGCAGTTACACCATGACAGGGGATAATTCACCCCTCCACTTT
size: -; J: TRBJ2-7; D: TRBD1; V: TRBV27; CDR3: CASSLRTGGIYEQYF; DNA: TGTGCCAGCAGTTTACGCACAGGGGGTATATACGAGCAGTACTTC
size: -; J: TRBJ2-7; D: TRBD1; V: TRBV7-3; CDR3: CASSLVRTGGYEQYF; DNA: TGTGCCAGCAGCTTAGTCCGGACAGGGGGCTACGAGCAGTACTTC